These 32 T cell receptor beta chains were all obtained from the same sample, sequenced in a study of cytomegalovirus exposure and HLA in healthy donors. The PCR ran on 60 Vbeta and 13 Jbeta primers. Produced via immunoSEQ multiplex PCR; TCRdb's table is partial and in-frame only. The profile shows around 60,000 clones, approximately 71% of them singletons. Sequencing was done on a sample of PBMCs. The receptors come from a man aged 50 to 60 in good health and CMV-seropositive.

The chain uses TRBV9 and TRBJ1-1, with D possibly being TRBD1 (5 bases). The CDR3 spans 14 residues. V shed 4 bases and J shed 5 bases, with 15 bases lying between them. The germline CDR1 and CDR2 sequences are SGDLS and YYNGEE. CDR3 region: CASSPRLGGTEAFF. In nucleotides, the CDR3 is TGTGCCAGCAGCCCCCGACTGGGGGGGACTGAAGCTTTCTTT.

The chain links TRBV27 to TRBJ2-5; tentative D call: TRBD2 (5 bases). Trimming took off 2 bases at V and 7 bases at J, with 11 bases between the two ends. Germline assignment: CDR1 MNHEY and CDR2 SMNVEV (reference sequence). The CDR3 length is 13 residues. CDR3 DNA sequence: TGTGCCAGCAGTTTAGGGCTTGAGGGGACCCAGTACTTC. It specifies CASSLGLEGTQYF.

V usage is TRBV2 and J usage is TRBJ2-7; 9 bases are shared with TRBD1. The germline gives CDR1 SNHLY, CDR2 FYNNEI. The CDR3 length is 15 residues. V trimming: 4 bases; J trimming: 6 bases; junction bases outside the gene matches: 10. Written as DNA, the CDR3 is TGTGCCAGCAGTGTGGGGGGACAGGGTTACAGCGAGCAGTACTTC. Translating it yields CASSVGGQGYSEQYF.

This clone has only a few counts. The J gene is TRBJ1-2, the V gene TRBV29-1; D uncertain. Per germline, CDR1 SQVTM and CDR2 ANQGSEA. The V end lost 3 bases, the J end lost 0 bases, and 8 bases lay between the germline ends. This CDR3 comprises 13 residues. CDR3 region: CSVDLRANYGYTF. DNA for the CDR3: TGCAGCGTTGATTTAAGAGCTAACTATGGCTACACCTTC. Combining the CDR3 with reference TRBV29-1 and TRBJ1-2 gives the whole variable domain SAVISQKPSRDICQRGTSLTIQCQVDSQVTMMFWYRQQPGQSLTLIATANQGSEATYESGFVIDKFPISRPNLTFSTLTVSNMSPEDSSIYLCSVDLRANYGYTFGSGTRLTVV.

V is TRBV19 and J is TRBJ2-7, with 9 positions matching TRBD1. The CDR3 sequence is 16 residues long. CDR1 and CDR2 from the germline V gene are LNHDA and SQIVND (reference sequence). After removal of 0 bases from V and 4 bases from J, the junction contained 7 bases not matched to a gene. The CDR3 nucleotides are TGTGCCAGTAGTATAGATTGGGGGACAGGGAAATACGAGCAGTACTTC. This translates into CASSIDWGTGKYEQYF.

This chain connects TRBV18 to TRBJ1-2; possible D gene TRBD1, 6 bases. The length of the CDR3 is 15 residues. With 3 bases removed from V and 8 bases from J, the gap between germline ends came to 19 bases. The germline CDR1 and CDR2 sequences are KGHSH and LQKENI. CDR3 sequence: CASSPQVLGARGYTF. In nucleotides, the CDR3 is TGTGCCAGCTCACCCCAGGTGCTGGGGGCGCGGGGCTACACCTTC.

The chain recombines TRBV5-1 with TRBJ1-1, with D possibly TRBD1 on 5 matching bases. V was shortened by 0 bases and J by 3 bases, with 15 bases between the two germline ends. The CDR3 length is 16 residues. Germline V gene lookup returns CDR1 SGHRS and CDR2 YFSETQ. In DNA, the CDR3 is TGCGCCAGCAGCTTGGGTTTGGGGGGAAGGGACACTGAAGCTTTCTTT. Translating it yields CASSLGLGGRDTEAFF.

V usage is TRBV27 and J usage is TRBJ2-7; the D gene is possibly TRBD1 (5 bases). CDR1 and CDR2 (germline): MNHEY, SMNVEV (reference sequence). The CDR3 spans 15 residues. V lost 5 bases and J 2 bases, leaving 16 bases between the germline ends. DNA for the CDR3: TGTGCCAGCAGTGTCCGACAGCCATCGACCTACGAGCAGTACTTC. Protein: CASSVRQPSTYEQYF.

The chain recombines TRBV7-8 with TRBJ2-7; no reliable D call. CDR3 length: 13 amino acids. Deletions cut 5 bases from V and 3 bases from J, with 11 bases between. The germline V gene has CDR1 SGHVS and CDR2 FQNEAQ. The DNA of the CDR3 is TGTGCCAGCAGCCCAACAGTTAACTACGAGCAGTACTTC. Protein product: CASSPTVNYEQYF.

The V and J genes are TRBV9 and TRBJ2-5; 7 nucleotides agree with TRBD2. Germline CDR1 is SGDLS and CDR2 is YYNGEE. Unmatched junction bases numbered 11, after V lost 3 bases and J lost 3 bases. This CDR3 has 16 residues. The CDR3 nucleotides are TGTGCCAGCAGCGCCGGCGGGGGACCGACGAAAGAGACCCAGTACTTC. Encoded protein: CASSAGGGPTKETQYF.

This chain uses TRBV25-1 with TRBJ2-7; D perhaps matches TRBD1 (5 bases). The CDR3 extends over 11 amino acids. V was clipped by 9 bases and J by 3 bases, with 9 bases between them. Germline assignment: CDR1 MGHDK and CDR2 SYGVNS. CDR3 sequence: CASPDSYEQYF. The CDR3 DNA follows: TGTGCCAGTCCCGACAGCTACGAGCAGTACTTC.

This chain joins TRBV4-3 and TRBJ2-3; maybe TRBD1 (6 bases). The germline V gene has CDR1 LGHNA and CDR2 YSLEER. The CDR3 extends over 13 amino acids. V was trimmed by 3 bases and J by 3 bases, leaving 7 bases between them. The CDR3 DNA is TGCGCCAGCAGCCAGGACAGTACAGATACGCAGTATTTT. Translation gives CASSQDSTDTQYF.

This sequence joins TRBV19 and TRBJ1-1; 8 positions match TRBD1. Trimming cost V 3 bases and J 6 bases; bases outside gene matches: 9. The CDR3 runs to 15 residues. Germline V gene lookup returns CDR1 LNHDA and CDR2 SQIVND (reference sequence). CDR3 residues: CASSIGDRGASEAFF. In nucleotides, the CDR3 is TGTGCCAGTAGTATCGGAGACAGGGGAGCTTCTGAAGCTTTCTTT.

The V call is TRBV4-2, the J call TRBJ2-3; a possible D gene is TRBD1 (6 bases). The germline V gene has CDR1 LGHNA and CDR2 YNFKEQ. This CDR3 contains 16 residues. Trimming left V 2 bases short and J 1 base short, with 13 bases between. The CDR3: CASSQSTGTRTDTQYF. CDR3 nucleotides: TGTGCCAGCAGCCAATCGACAGGCACCCGCACAGATACGCAGTATTTT.

The chain carries TRBV19 and TRBJ2-3; TRBD1 is a possible D gene (6 bases). The CDR3 covers 15 residues. V shed 4 bases and J shed 4 bases, with 15 bases lying between them. CDR1 is LNHDA, CDR2 SQIVND, per germline (reference sequence). The CDR3 coding sequence is TGTGCCAGTAGTACCCAGTCCTGGGGGCCAGATACGCAGTATTTT. Translating gives CASSTQSWGPDTQYF.

The J gene is TRBJ2-1, the V gene TRBV9; 14 positions match TRBD2. The germline CDR1 and CDR2 sequences are SGDLS and YYNGEE. The J segment lost 7 bases and the V segment lost 0 bases, leaving 9 bases of the junction unmatched. This CDR3 is 18 amino acids long. DNA for the CDR3: TGTGCCAGCAGCGTAGGTTACCGGACTAGCGGGGGGAGGAATGAGCAGTTCTTC. Translated, it gives CASSVGYRTSGGRNEQFF.

CDR3 sequence: CASSYSNPGEQYF. The DNA for the CDR3 is TGTGCCAGCAGTTACTCTAATCCGGGCGAGCAGTACTTC. This rearrangement joins TRBV6-5 to TRBJ2-7, with no clear D. The ends were cut back, 0 bases at V and 6 bases at J, with 9 bases in the middle. The CDR3 totals 13 residues. Germline assignment: CDR1 MNHEY and CDR2 SVGAGI.

The V call is TRBV10-3, the J call TRBJ2-3, with D possibly being TRBD1 (6 bases). The germline gives CDR1 ENHRY, CDR2 SYGVKD. V was clipped by 8 bases and J by 0 bases, with 12 bases between them. This CDR3 is built from 14 residues. CDR3 protein: CAIRTEPSTDTQYF. In nucleotides, the CDR3 is TGTGCCATCCGGACAGAGCCTAGCACAGATACGCAGTATTTT.

The chain uses TRBV5-4 and TRBJ2-1; the D gene is possibly TRBD1 (6 bases). The germline V and J ends were trimmed by 1 base and 7 bases, with 27 bases remaining between them. CDR1 and CDR2 from the germline V gene are SGHNT and YYREEE (reference sequence). This CDR3 has 19 residues. The CDR3 bases are TGTGCCAGCAGCTTGCCCGGTCAGGGGCCGCATAAGGGTGGGAATGAGCAGTTCTTC. It encodes CASSLPGQGPHKGGNEQFF.

This clone was counted only a few times. This sequence joins TRBV4-3 and TRBJ1-2; maybe TRBD1 (5 bases). The CDR3 covers 16 residues. Trimming took 0 bases from V and 8 from J, leaving 19 bases between them. Germline V gives CDR1 LGHNA, CDR2 YSLEER. The CDR3 nucleotides are TGCGCCAGCAGCCAAGATCGGGCTTGGGGGGGTGGAGGCTACACCTTC. It specifies CASSQDRAWGGGGYTF.

The V gene is TRBV18, the J gene TRBJ1-5; 10 nucleotides line up with TRBD1. CDR1 and CDR2 from the germline V gene are KGHSH and LQKENI. V trimming: 5 bases; J trimming: 4 bases; junction bases outside the gene matches: 5. The CDR3 sequence is 15 residues long. CDR3 protein: CASSATGGSNQPQHF. CDR3 DNA: TGTGCCAGCTCAGCGACAGGGGGCTCTAATCAGCCCCAGCATTTT.

The V gene is TRBV30, the J gene TRBJ2-5, with 12 bases lining up with TRBD2. Looked up from germline, CDR1 is GTSNPN and CDR2 is SVGIG (reference sequence). Trimming removed 3 bases from V and 4 bases from J; junction bases left unmatched: 9. The CDR3 extends over 16 amino acids. The chain's CDR3 is CAWSALAGGPRETQYF. The DNA of the CDR3 is TGTGCCTGGAGCGCCCTAGCGGGAGGGCCACGAGAGACCCAGTACTTC.

This rearrangement joins TRBV2 to TRBJ2-1; D gene uncertain. CDR1 and CDR2 from the germline V gene are SNHLY and FYNNEI. The CDR3 extends over 15 amino acids. V dropped 5 bases and J dropped 4 bases, with 15 bases sitting between them. The CDR3 DNA reads as TGTGCCAGCAGTACTGAATTACTTAGTTACAATGAGCAGTTCTTC. Translated: CASSTELLSYNEQFF.

The chain recombines TRBV27 with TRBJ1-1; maybe TRBD1 (5 bases). The germline V gene encodes CDR1 MNHEY and CDR2 SMNVEV (reference sequence). This CDR3 comprises 14 residues. V lost 6 bases and J 1 base, leaving 12 bases between the germline ends. This chain's CDR3 is CASSTPRANTEAFF. In DNA form, the CDR3 reads TGTGCCAGCAGCACCCCCAGGGCGAACACTGAAGCTTTCTTT.

The chain has TRBV6-1 and TRBJ2-3; 11 bases fit TRBD2. Germline CDR1 MNHNS, CDR2 SASEGT. This CDR3 region has 17 residues. V dropped 0 bases and J dropped 2; count of bases not matched to a gene: 4. For the CDR3, the DNA is TGTGCCAGCAGTGAAGCCCTAGCGGGGGGAATCACAGATACGCAGTATTTT. This encodes CASSEALAGGITDTQYF.

This chain uses TRBV27 with TRBJ1-5; D gene unclear. The germline V gene has CDR1 MNHEY and CDR2 SMNVEV (reference sequence). The germline V and J ends were trimmed by 4 bases and 0 bases, with 10 bases remaining between them. CDR3 size: 15 residues. DNA for the CDR3: TGTGCCAGCAGTTCTGGGCCCAATAGCAATCAGCCCCAGCATTTT. Translating gives CASSSGPNSNQPQHF.

This chain links TRBV20-1 with TRBJ1-2, with D unclear. CDR3 size: 11 residues. Germline V CDR1 and CDR2: DFQATT, SNEGSKA (reference sequence). The V gene lost 0 bases and the J gene lost 7 bases, with 6 bases spanning the gap. The CDR3 sequence is CSARDYSGYTF. The CDR3 DNA follows: TGCAGTGCTAGAGACTACAGTGGCTACACCTTC.

The V and J genes are TRBV30 and TRBJ2-7; 11 nucleotides align to TRBD2. Per the germline V gene, CDR1 is GTSNPN and CDR2 is SVGIG (reference sequence). The CDR3 length is 14 residues. V was pared by 0 bases and J by 6 bases, with 4 bases of the junction left unmatched. The CDR3 DNA follows: TGTGCCTGGAGTGTTTCACTAGCGGGAGTCGAGCAGTACTTC. It is translated as CAWSVSLAGVEQYF.

This clone was counted a few times. The rearrangement joins TRBV10-2 to TRBJ2-5, with D possibly matching TRBD2 (5 bases). The J call may be mistaken, given a closer DNA end match to TRBJ2-7. CDR3 length: 14 amino acids. In germline, CDR1 is WSHSY, CDR2 SAAADI. CDR3 in DNA: TGCGCCAGCAGTCTCCTCCGGGACTCCTACGAGCAGTACTTC. It specifies CASSLLRDSYEQYF.

The chain is built from TRBV9 and TRBJ2-7, with a weak D call TRBD1 (6 bases). The CDR3 is 14 amino acids. Trimming removed 0 bases from V and 5 bases from J, with 12 bases in between. Per the germline V gene, CDR1 is SGDLS and CDR2 is YYNGEE. In nucleotides, the CDR3 is TGTGCCAGCAGCGTAGGTCCACAGGGTAACGAGCAGTACTTC. It encodes CASSVGPQGNEQYF.

The chain couples TRBV9 to TRBJ2-7; TRBD1 aligns across 8 bases. CDR1 SGDLS and CDR2 YYNGEE come from the germline V gene. Trimming cost V 3 bases and J 3 bases; bases outside gene matches: 5. CDR3 length: 14 amino acids. CDR3 protein: CASSGTGSVYEQYF. The CDR3 nucleotides are TGTGCCAGCAGCGGGACAGGGTCTGTCTACGAGCAGTACTTC.

A single count supports this clone. Other DNA sequences from this sample encode an identical CDR3 as well. The chain joins TRBV18 to TRBJ2-7, with 9 bases lining up with TRBD1. V shed 0 bases, J shed 4 bases, and the junction held 1 base outside the gene matches. Looked up from germline, CDR1 is KGHSH and CDR2 is LQKENI. This CDR3 is built from 14 residues. The CDR3 protein is CASSPPGQGYEQYF. The DNA for the CDR3 is TGTGCCAGCTCACCACCCGGACAGGGGTACGAGCAGTACTTC.